The TCR beta chain described here comes from a study of OX40 agonist ivuxolimab in advanced cancers. Background on the study: Intravenous ivuxolimab was administered to patients every 2 weeks at 0.01 to 10 mg/kg. Eligibility rules accepted prior anti-PD-1, anti-PD-L1 or anti-CTLA-4 therapy, and 30% to 40% had some.

TCRdb keeps only in-frame clones here, not all; method: immunoSEQ multiplex PCR. The table has 60,000 or so clones, about 85% seen once. Trimming removed 2 bases from V and 7 bases from J; junction bases left unmatched: 3. CDR3 length equals 14 residues. CDR1 is SEHNR, CDR2 FQNEAQ, per germline (reference sequence). This receptor was taken from an adult with an advanced solid tumor such as melanoma, head and neck, liver or kidney cancer. This chain uses TRBV7-9 with TRBJ1-4, with 8 positions matching TRBD1. Here the sequenced sample was CD4+ or CD8+ T cells sorted from blood, taken in a trial of the OX40 agonist ivuxolimab. Here the CDR3 DNA reads TGTGCCAGCAGCTTACAGGGGGCCGGTGAAAAACTGTTTTTT. This codes for CASSLQGAGEKLFF.